These 4 T cell receptor beta chains were sequenced from one sample in a study of blood T cells in healthy people across ages. A sample-barcoded 5' primer and a J-beta primer mix were used in a second PCR of roughly 6 to 12 cycles. TCRdb used MiXCR to reprocess the 5' RACE reads, holding one entry per CDR3 protein. The table records roughly 1.4 million distinct CDR3 sequences, 45% to 70% of them present only once. Sequenced: blood. These receptors all stem from a man aged 18 to 30 in good health.

This chain joins TRBV20-1 and TRBJ1-4; D is possibly TRBD1 (5 bases). The CDR3 is made up of 15 amino acids. Per germline, CDR1 DFQATT and CDR2 SNEGSKA (reference sequence). V was shortened by 3 bases and J by 2 bases, with 13 bases between the two germline ends. This CDR3 is CSASWQGGTNEKLFF. The CDR3 DNA follows: TGCAGTGCTAGTTGGCAGGGAGGCACTAATGAAAAACTGTTTTTT.

The chain has TRBV6-5 and TRBJ2-7, with 7 bases that match TRBD2. The J segment lost 5 bases and the V segment lost 7 bases, leaving 8 bases of the junction unmatched. Per germline, CDR1 MNHEY and CDR2 SVGAGI. The CDR3 runs 13 residues. CDR3 region: CASTDGGSHEQYF. DNA for the CDR3: TGTGCCAGCACAGATGGCGGGAGCCACGAGCAGTACTTC.

The V gene is TRBV5-6, the J gene TRBJ2-7, with 9 bases matching TRBD2. TRBJ2-5 matches the DNA end more closely, so the J call is doubtful. This CDR3 region has 13 residues. Germline V lookup: CDR1 SGHDT, CDR2 YYEEEE. The DNA of the CDR3 is TGTGCCAGCAGACCTAGCGGGGCGGAGACCCAGTACTTC. The encoded protein is CASRPSGAETQYF.

The chain uses TRBV6-2 or TRBV6-3 and TRBJ2-1; D is unclear. The CDR3 loop spans 10 amino acids. The V and J ends lost 7 bases and 7 bases respectively, with 5 bases between them. Germline assignment: CDR1 MNHEY and CDR2 SVGEGT. This chain's CDR3 is CASNGNEQFF. The DNA for the CDR3 is TGTGCCAGCAACGGGAATGAGCAGTTCTTC.